This T cell receptor beta chain was identified in a study of OX40 agonist ivuxolimab in advanced cancers. Overall study: Patients were around 83% male with ages roughly 20 to 80, mean about 60.

The CDR3 contains 12 residues. Germline V gene data show CDR1 as MDHEN and CDR2 as SYDVKM. V was clipped by 6 bases and J by 1 base, with 6 bases between them. Some clones are missing from TCRdb's copy, which holds only in-frame ones; the method was immunoSEQ multiplex PCR. The sample comprises 70,000 to 90,000 clones, approximately 88% of which are singletons, and 10% to 15% rests with the top ten. This clonotype was sampled from an adult with an advanced solid tumor such as melanoma, head and neck, liver or kidney cancer. The gene calls are TRBV28 and TRBJ1-1; D remains ambiguous. The sample in question was CD4+ or CD8+ T cells sorted from blood, obtained in a trial of the OX40 agonist ivuxolimab. CDR3 in amino acids: CASSYQNTEAFF. The CDR3 coding sequence is TGTGCCAGCAGCTACCAGAACACTGAAGCTTTCTTT.